The rows below give T cell receptor beta chains drawn from one sample of a study of cytomegalovirus exposure and HLA in healthy donors. This table comes from immunoSEQ multiplex PCR, and its TCRdb copy is limited to in-frame clones, with some not included. The sample records about 130,000 clones, about 80% being singletons. Sequencing was done on a sample of PBMCs. These receptors all come from a man aged 50-59 years in good health and CMV-seronegative. The conserved cysteine and the conserved F or W are not part of the CDR3 here. Fields, in order: V gene, D gene, CDR3 length, CDR3 protein. D genes are given only for firm matches.

V gene: TRBV18
D gene: -
CDR3 length: 10
CDR3 protein: ASSSGTHGYT

V gene: TRBV7-6
D gene: TRBD2
CDR3 length: 13
CDR3 protein: ASSSTSLSINEQF

V gene: TRBV11-2
D gene: -
CDR3 length: 12
CDR3 protein: ASSFRTGRDGYT

V gene: TRBV5-1
D gene: TRBD2
CDR3 length: 11
CDR3 protein: ASTLGGQETQY

V gene: TRBV14
D gene: TRBD2
CDR3 length: 14
CDR3 protein: ASSQRGLAVTYEQY

V gene: TRBV9
D gene: TRBD2
CDR3 length: 14
CDR3 protein: ASSASRGAGAETQY

V gene: TRBV10-3
D gene: -
CDR3 length: 13
CDR3 protein: AISGSGKERYGYT

V gene: TRBV2
D gene: -
CDR3 length: 12
CDR3 protein: ASNLGHSYNEQF

V gene: TRBV18
D gene: -
CDR3 length: 12
CDR3 protein: ASSPLAGIYEQY

V gene: TRBV7-6
D gene: -
CDR3 length: 12
CDR3 protein: ASSLDRDTGELF

V gene: TRBV28
D gene: TRBD1
CDR3 length: 15
CDR3 protein: ASSFPKLDRGNEKLF

V gene: TRBV11-2
D gene: TRBD1
CDR3 length: 11
CDR3 protein: ASSFVGTGEAF

V gene: TRBV28
D gene: TRBD1
CDR3 length: 15
CDR3 protein: ASRGQGAVRVNTEAF

V gene: TRBV5-1
D gene: -
CDR3 length: 11
CDR3 protein: ASSFGSGTEAF

V gene: TRBV11-2
D gene: TRBD2
CDR3 length: 15
CDR3 protein: ASSPMGLAGGRNEQF

V gene: TRBV19
D gene: -
CDR3 length: 11
CDR3 protein: ASSINSQETQY

V gene: TRBV9
D gene: -
CDR3 length: 14
CDR3 protein: ASSPQSAGIPYEQY

V gene: TRBV5-4
D gene: TRBD2
CDR3 length: 14
CDR3 protein: ASSLGREGGTDTQY

V gene: TRBV7-9
D gene: -
CDR3 length: 14
CDR3 protein: ASSPSGTRNDYGYT

V gene: TRBV28
D gene: TRBD1
CDR3 length: 14
CDR3 protein: ASSTPDRGPTGELF

V gene: TRBV7-7
D gene: TRBD2
CDR3 length: 12
CDR3 protein: ASSSGLVAETQY

V gene: TRBV30
D gene: TRBD2
CDR3 length: 13
CDR3 protein: AWSRLAGGQDEQF

V gene: TRBV9
D gene: TRBD2
CDR3 length: 14
CDR3 protein: ASSVYGAGGTDTQY

V gene: TRBV2
D gene: -
CDR3 length: 12
CDR3 protein: ASSANRVAGELF

V gene: TRBV28
D gene: -
CDR3 length: 12
CDR3 protein: ASSLARGNYGYT

V gene: TRBV18
D gene: TRBD1
CDR3 length: 13
CDR3 protein: ASSPTGGYNSPLH

V gene: TRBV10-3
D gene: -
CDR3 length: 13
CDR3 protein: AIRGAEGQADTQY

V gene: TRBV19
D gene: -
CDR3 length: 10
CDR3 protein: ASSIKTEKQY

V gene: TRBV28
D gene: -
CDR3 length: 10
CDR3 protein: ASSRERNTIY

V gene: TRBV5-4
D gene: -
CDR3 length: 10
CDR3 protein: ASSPSTGELF

V gene: TRBV28
D gene: -
CDR3 length: 13
CDR3 protein: ATSSSRVPNQPQH

V gene: TRBV19
D gene: TRBD1
CDR3 length: 13
CDR3 protein: ASSLGTVSNQPQH

V gene: TRBV9
D gene: -
CDR3 length: 15
CDR3 protein: ASSAPKGGAMNTEAF

V gene: TRBV6-6
D gene: TRBD2
CDR3 length: 12
CDR3 protein: ASKPGLANYEQY

V gene: TRBV19
D gene: TRBD2
CDR3 length: 12
CDR3 protein: ASSPNQGGETQY

V gene: TRBV9
D gene: -
CDR3 length: 12
CDR3 protein: ASSTRTGNTEAF

V gene: TRBV6-1
D gene: -
CDR3 length: 13
CDR3 protein: ASSDTVAGTGELF

V gene: TRBV5-1
D gene: -
CDR3 length: 13
CDR3 protein: ASSFNSPDTGELF

V gene: TRBV2
D gene: -
CDR3 length: 13
CDR3 protein: ASRDGTWNTGELF

V gene: TRBV28
D gene: -
CDR3 length: 14
CDR3 protein: ASSVNRDKLTYEQY

V gene: TRBV27
D gene: -
CDR3 length: 13
CDR3 protein: ASSLDGQGVTEAF

V gene: TRBV30
D gene: -
CDR3 length: 11
CDR3 protein: AWSKKQGSEQY

V gene: TRBV5-1
D gene: -
CDR3 length: 12
CDR3 protein: ASSLDAEYYEQY

V gene: TRBV6-5
D gene: -
CDR3 length: 11
CDR3 protein: ASRPTENYGYT

V gene: TRBV9
D gene: TRBD1
CDR3 length: 13
CDR3 protein: ASSVGGTVTYEQY

V gene: TRBV4-1
D gene: -
CDR3 length: 15
CDR3 protein: ASSQVGAGRSNQPQH

V gene: TRBV4-1
D gene: -
CDR3 length: 13
CDR3 protein: ASSHPQGIMGKAF

V gene: TRBV18
D gene: -
CDR3 length: 11
CDR3 protein: ASSLNRDTEAF

V gene: TRBV4-2
D gene: TRBD2
CDR3 length: 17
CDR3 protein: ASSQELSTSEVSRYEQY

V gene: TRBV2
D gene: -
CDR3 length: 10
CDR3 protein: ASSDGSSMQY

V gene: TRBV9
D gene: -
CDR3 length: 13
CDR3 protein: ASSGEGGSTDTQY

V gene: TRBV10-1
D gene: TRBD2
CDR3 length: 14
CDR3 protein: ASSPGLAGPQETQY

V gene: TRBV2
D gene: TRBD1
CDR3 length: 13
CDR3 protein: ASRNDRGGNQPQH

V gene: TRBV5-6
D gene: -
CDR3 length: 10
CDR3 protein: ASSLRGYEQY